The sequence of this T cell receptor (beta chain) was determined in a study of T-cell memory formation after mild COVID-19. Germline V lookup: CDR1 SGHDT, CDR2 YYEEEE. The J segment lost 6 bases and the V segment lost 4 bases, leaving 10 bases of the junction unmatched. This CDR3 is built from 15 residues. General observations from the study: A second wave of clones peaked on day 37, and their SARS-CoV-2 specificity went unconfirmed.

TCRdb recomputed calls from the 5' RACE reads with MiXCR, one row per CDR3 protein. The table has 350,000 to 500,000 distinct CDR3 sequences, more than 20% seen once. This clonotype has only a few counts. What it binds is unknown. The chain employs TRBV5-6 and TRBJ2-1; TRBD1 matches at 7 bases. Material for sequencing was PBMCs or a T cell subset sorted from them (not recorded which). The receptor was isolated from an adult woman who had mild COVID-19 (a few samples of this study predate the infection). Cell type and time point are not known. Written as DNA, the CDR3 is TGTGCCAGCAGCCTCGACAGGGCAGGAGGCAATGAGCAGTTCTTC. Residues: CASSLDRAGGNEQFF.